The rows below give T cell receptor beta chains drawn from one sample of a study of cytomegalovirus exposure and HLA in healthy donors. Some clones are missing from TCRdb's copy, which holds only in-frame ones; the method was immunoSEQ multiplex PCR. This table holds about 110,000 clones, approximately 80% found once. The source material was PBMCs. These receptors originate from a woman aged 18-30 years in good health and CMV-seropositive. Both conserved end residues are trimmed from each CDR3. A D gene is named only where the DNA matches it firmly. Not every row has a clone size; where given, it reads once, few, many or a size class.

d_call: TRBD1
clone_size: -
j_call: TRBJ1-2
v_call: TRBV6-1
cdr3_aa: ASRMTGRDYGYT

d_call: TRBD1
clone_size: once
j_call: TRBJ1-4
v_call: TRBV6-1
cdr3_aa: ASSEDRGRWEMEKLF

d_call: -
clone_size: few
j_call: TRBJ1-1
v_call: TRBV5-1
cdr3_aa: ASSLVRTAEPTMNTEAF

d_call: -
clone_size: -
j_call: TRBJ2-3
v_call: TRBV4-2
cdr3_aa: ASSHQRVGTDTQY

d_call: TRBD1
clone_size: few
j_call: TRBJ1-1
v_call: TRBV2
cdr3_aa: ASNDRGYQAF

d_call: -
clone_size: once
j_call: TRBJ1-1
v_call: TRBV19
cdr3_aa: ASSIRRGNTEAF

d_call: TRBD1
clone_size: -
j_call: TRBJ2-5
v_call: TRBV5-1
cdr3_aa: ASSLGDRAQTQY

d_call: TRBD1
clone_size: -
j_call: TRBJ1-5
v_call: TRBV6-5
cdr3_aa: ASSTEQGRNQPQH

d_call: TRBD1
clone_size: -
j_call: TRBJ2-7
v_call: TRBV28
cdr3_aa: ASSFRGQGVEQY

d_call: -
clone_size: -
j_call: TRBJ1-5
v_call: TRBV5-1
cdr3_aa: ASSLEQNQPQH

d_call: -
clone_size: -
j_call: TRBJ2-5
v_call: TRBV12-5
cdr3_aa: DSGLVTTNERQETQY

d_call: -
clone_size: -
j_call: TRBJ1-4
v_call: TRBV6-5
cdr3_aa: ASSTRVSNEKLF

d_call: -
clone_size: -
j_call: TRBJ1-5
v_call: TRBV6-5
cdr3_aa: ASSYVQGHQPQH

d_call: TRBD2
clone_size: -
j_call: TRBJ2-1
v_call: TRBV6-5
cdr3_aa: ASSTTSGDYNEQF

d_call: -
clone_size: -
j_call: TRBJ1-1
v_call: TRBV6-6
cdr3_aa: ASTNGRGTEAF

d_call: -
clone_size: -
j_call: TRBJ1-1
v_call: TRBV6-6
cdr3_aa: ASSGRVLNTEAF

d_call: TRBD2
clone_size: once
j_call: TRBJ2-3
v_call: TRBV7-9
cdr3_aa: ASSLESSGSTDTQY

d_call: TRBD1
clone_size: once
j_call: TRBJ1-1
v_call: TRBV27
cdr3_aa: ASSLSWWTGEIEAF

d_call: TRBD2
clone_size: -
j_call: TRBJ2-1
v_call: TRBV7-2
cdr3_aa: ASSAQTSGPFNEQF

d_call: TRBD1
clone_size: -
j_call: TRBJ1-2
v_call: TRBV7-8
cdr3_aa: ASSLEAGGNYGYT

d_call: TRBD1
clone_size: -
j_call: TRBJ1-4
v_call: TRBV7-7
cdr3_aa: ASSAGQGRTNEKLF

d_call: -
clone_size: -
j_call: TRBJ2-4
v_call: TRBV15
cdr3_aa: ATSRGTGPGRRFD

d_call: -
clone_size: -
j_call: TRBJ1-4
v_call: TRBV5-8
cdr3_aa: ASSLSLRSGRGEKLF

d_call: -
clone_size: -
j_call: TRBJ2-4
v_call: TRBV2
cdr3_aa: ASGPEGVRIQY

d_call: -
clone_size: once
j_call: TRBJ1-5
v_call: TRBV27
cdr3_aa: ASSFIGGWGNQPQH

d_call: -
clone_size: once
j_call: TRBJ2-5
v_call: TRBV15
cdr3_aa: ATSRASFEETQY

d_call: -
clone_size: -
j_call: TRBJ1-1
v_call: TRBV6-1
cdr3_aa: ASRPLRGRNTEAF

d_call: TRBD1
clone_size: once
j_call: TRBJ1-2
v_call: TRBV5-1
cdr3_aa: ASRVGTGEGYT

d_call: -
clone_size: -
j_call: TRBJ1-1
v_call: TRBV6-5
cdr3_aa: ASSQGENTEAF

d_call: TRBD2
clone_size: few
j_call: TRBJ2-1
v_call: TRBV11-1
cdr3_aa: ATSKRGASGSRNEQF

d_call: TRBD1
clone_size: -
j_call: TRBJ2-7
v_call: TRBV6-5
cdr3_aa: ASSWDRVTEQY

d_call: TRBD2
clone_size: few
j_call: TRBJ2-7
v_call: TRBV5-4
cdr3_aa: ASSFGTRDEEQY

d_call: -
clone_size: few
j_call: TRBJ1-4
v_call: TRBV19
cdr3_aa: ASSMLGGDTTNEKLF

d_call: -
clone_size: -
j_call: TRBJ2-5
v_call: TRBV7-3
cdr3_aa: ASSLRGRGVQETQY

d_call: TRBD1
clone_size: -
j_call: TRBJ2-7
v_call: TRBV4-2
cdr3_aa: ASAQGASFGYEQY

d_call: TRBD1
clone_size: -
j_call: TRBJ1-2
v_call: TRBV7-9
cdr3_aa: AFGGGGYLYGYT

d_call: TRBD1
clone_size: -
j_call: TRBJ2-2
v_call: TRBV5-6
cdr3_aa: ASSFRDRVSTGELF

d_call: TRBD2
clone_size: -
j_call: TRBJ2-7
v_call: TRBV6-1
cdr3_aa: ATGLAGLYEQY

d_call: TRBD2
clone_size: -
j_call: TRBJ2-1
v_call: TRBV5-1
cdr3_aa: ASSLRTSGSNEQF

d_call: -
clone_size: -
j_call: TRBJ1-2
v_call: TRBV28
cdr3_aa: ASSLRGQALGYT

d_call: -
clone_size: once
j_call: TRBJ2-7
v_call: TRBV19
cdr3_aa: ASSIDRQGLEQY